One and the same sample provided the 20 T cell receptor beta chains below, sequenced in a study of CD8 T cells in Susac syndrome (dated 2019 in TCRdb). The library was made by the immunoSEQ multiplex PCR assay. RNA was extracted with the RNeasy kit and roughly 0.45 to 1 ug was reverse transcribed using random hexamers. TCRdb reprocessed the public reads (quality trimming at Q25 with fastp, clone calling with MiXCR) and kept in-frame beta chains. Each entry is one CDR3 protein sequence, shown with its most common DNA and genes. In this sample the table shows approximately 160,000 distinct CDR3 sequences, about 93% of which occur a single time. The ten largest clones represent around 0.1% of the sample. Sequenced: CD4+ T cells from PBMCs. All receptors come from a human donor with multiple sclerosis.

This clonotype occurred once. The chain employs TRBV14 and TRBJ2-1, with a tentative D call TRBD2 (5 bases). Germline-derived CDR1 and CDR2 are SGHDN and FVKESK. V lost 0 bases and J lost 1, with 13 bases in between. The CDR3 runs to 17 residues. CDR3 sequence (DNA): TGTGCCAGCAGCCAAGAAGGGTTACTAGTATCCTACAATGAGCAGTTCTTC. This gives the protein CASSQEGLLVSYNEQFF.

The rearrangement links TRBV20-1 to TRBJ2-3; 11 nucleotides align to TRBD2. The germline CDR1 and CDR2 sequences are DFQATT and SNEGSKA (reference sequence). The CDR3 covers 14 residues. V lost 6 bases, J lost 3 bases, and 5 bases stayed unmatched. The chain's CDR3 is CSATSGSRTDTQYF. For the CDR3, the DNA is TGCAGTGCCACTAGCGGGAGCAGGACAGATACGCAGTATTTT.

The chain uses TRBV28 and TRBJ1-2, with D unclear. Between the trimmed V and J ends, which lost 5 bases and 7 bases, there was a span of 11 bases. Germline lookup yields CDR1 MDHEN and CDR2 SYDVKM. This CDR3 region has 12 residues. The CDR3 spells CASSKVVGGYTF. The CDR3 region has the DNA TGTGCCAGCAGTAAAGTAGTGGGTGGCTACACCTTC.

The chain links TRBV5-6 to TRBJ1-2; D is perhaps TRBD1 (6 bases). Trimming shortened V by 6 bases and J by 4 bases, and 19 bases separated the two germline ends. Per the germline V gene, CDR1 is SGHDT and CDR2 is YYEEEE. The CDR3 runs to 15 residues. For the CDR3, the DNA is TGTGCCAGCACCTGGGGGACACGGGTCGGCTATGGCTACACCTTC. The encoded protein is CASTWGTRVGYGYTF.

The gene calls are TRBV3-1 and TRBJ1-2, with D possibly being TRBD1 (6 bases). Trimming shortened V by 1 base and J by 6 bases, and 15 bases separated the two germline ends. Germline CDR1 LGHDT, CDR2 YNNKEL (reference sequence). The CDR3 extends over 15 amino acids. The CDR3 region is CASSQAGGEVNGYTF. The CDR3, as DNA: TGTGCCAGCAGCCAAGCGGGGGGCGAGGTTAATGGCTACACCTTC.

The V gene is TRBV30, the J gene TRBJ2-1, with D possibly being TRBD2 (6 bases). In germline, CDR1 is GTSNPN, CDR2 SVGIG (reference sequence). Trimming removed 0 bases from V and 6 bases from J, with 9 bases in between. The CDR3 length is 13 residues. CDR3 sequence (DNA): TGTGCCTGGAGTGTGGGACTCCTCAATGAGCAGTTCTTC. It encodes CAWSVGLLNEQFF.

The V and J genes are TRBV19 and TRBJ1-1, with 9 nucleotides matching TRBD1. V lost 6 bases and J lost 11; bases outside the gene matches: 16. The CDR3 runs to 15 residues. Germline CDR1 and CDR2: LNHDA and SQIVND (reference sequence). The DNA of the CDR3 is TGTGCCAGTAGGGGCCCGGGACAGGGATTTGGGAGCGCTTTCTTT. It codes for CASRGPGQGFGSAFF.

This clonotype was detected once. Since a much larger clone is just one base distant, this may be a read error. The chain links TRBV7-9 to TRBJ2-3; D is uncertain. The CDR3 has 12 amino acids. V was trimmed by 4 bases and J by 2 bases, leaving 4 bases between them. Per germline, CDR1 SEHNR and CDR2 FQNEAQ (reference sequence). This CDR3 reads CASSSITDTQYF. The DNA of the CDR3 is TGTGCCAGCAGCTCCATCACAGATACGCAGTATTTT.

The rearrangement links TRBV20-1 to TRBJ1-3; 7 bases fit TRBD1. With 5 bases clipped from V and 4 bases from J, the junction kept 5 bases outside the gene matches. Germline assignment: CDR1 DFQATT and CDR2 SNEGSKA (reference sequence). The CDR3 has 13 amino acids. CDR3 protein: CSAQGEYGNTIYF. CDR3 in DNA: TGCAGTGCTCAGGGGGAATACGGAAACACCATATATTTT.

The chain has TRBV5-1 and TRBJ2-6; D is unclear. V shed 4 bases and J shed 0 bases, with 11 bases lying between them. The CDR3 spans 16 residues. The V gene's germline CDR1 is SGHRS and CDR2 YFSETQ. The CDR3 nucleotides are TGCGCCAGCAGCCATGGCGGAATCTCTGGGGCCAACGTCCTGACTTTC. This sequence encodes CASSHGGISGANVLTF.

The gene calls are TRBV28 and TRBJ2-5; maybe TRBD1 (5 bases). Germline V gives CDR1 MDHEN, CDR2 SYDVKM. The V end lost 6 bases, the J end lost 5 bases, and 13 bases lay between the germline ends. The CDR3 covers 13 residues. The CDR3 nucleotides read TGTGCCAGCAGGCGCAGGGTTGCTGAGACCCAGTACTTC. Protein sequence: CASRRRVAETQYF.

The count of this clonotype is one. CDR3 amino acids: CASSLGGHQQETQYF. CDR3 sequence (DNA): TGTGCCAGCAGCTTAGGGGGACACCAGCAGGAGACCCAGTACTTC. The chain couples TRBV7-2 to TRBJ2-5; D possibly corresponds to TRBD1 (6 bases). This CDR3 is 15 amino acids long. Deletions cut 1 base from V and 5 bases from J, with 14 bases between. The germline gives CDR1 SGHTA, CDR2 FQGNSA.

V usage is TRBV6-1 and J usage is TRBJ2-5; tentatively, D is TRBD1 or TRBD2 (5 bases each). The V and J ends lost 4 bases and 5 bases respectively, with 35 bases between them. The CDR3 runs 21 residues. The germline CDR1 and CDR2 sequences are MNHNS and SASEGT. The CDR3 protein is CASSGPRGSRGLPRWGETQYF. The CDR3 nucleotides read TGTGCCAGCAGTGGCCCCCGGGGATCCAGAGGGCTACCACGTTGGGGGGAGACCCAGTACTTC.

The V and J genes are TRBV9 and TRBJ1-1, with TRBD1 as a possible D gene (5 bases). CDR3 length: 14 amino acids. The germline V gene encodes CDR1 SGDLS and CDR2 YYNGEE. With 1 base removed from V and 2 bases from J, the gap between germline ends came to 9 bases. CDR3 in amino acids: CASSVQGSNTEAFF. Written as DNA, the CDR3 is TGTGCCAGCAGCGTACAGGGTTCAAACACTGAAGCTTTCTTT.

This clonotype has just a few counts. The chain couples TRBV20-1 to TRBJ2-7, with 8 bases that match TRBD2. CDR1 and CDR2 from the germline V gene are DFQATT and SNEGSKA (reference sequence). The V segment lost 4 bases and the J segment 2 bases; nucleotides outside the gene matches: 10. This CDR3 is 15 amino acids long. DNA of the CDR3: TGCAGTGCTAAGATGATGTTAGCGGGGCCCTACGAGCAGTACTTC. Residues: CSAKMMLAGPYEQYF.

Concerning this clonotype: A junction boundary mismatches the germline segment, possibly from a read error. The chain links TRBV7-7 to TRBJ2-7; D gene unclear. CDR1 is SSHAT, CDR2 FNYEAQ, per germline (reference sequence). CDR3 length equals 13 residues. The CDR3 sequence is CASSLDVEYEQYF. The CDR3 DNA is TGTGCTAGCAGCTTGGACGTTGAGTACGAGCAGTACTTC.

The genes are TRBV24-1 and TRBJ2-3; TRBD2 matches at 11 bases. This CDR3 has 19 residues. J was trimmed by 1 base and V by 2 bases; bases with no gene match: 10. Germline CDR1 and CDR2: KGHDR and SFDVKD. CDR3 protein: CATSDSKGTSGGRTDTQYF. The CDR3 DNA reads as TGTGCCACCAGTGATTCGAAGGGCACTAGCGGGGGACGCACAGATACGCAGTATTTT.

The rearrangement uses TRBV11-2 and TRBJ1-4, with 7 bases fitting TRBD1. The CDR3 has 17 amino acids. V lost 1 base, J lost 7 bases, and 12 bases stayed unmatched. CDR1 is SGHAT, CDR2 FQNNGV, per germline. The CDR3 reads CASSLAPGGGAGEKLFF. CDR3 coding DNA: TGTGCCAGCAGCTTAGCCCCTGGAGGGGGCGCGGGTGAAAAACTGTTTTTT.

This chain uses TRBV20-1 with TRBJ1-1; D is perhaps TRBD1 (5 bases). The CDR3 is made up of 14 amino acids. Germline CDR1 is DFQATT and CDR2 is SNEGSKA (reference sequence). V was trimmed by 3 bases and J by 2 bases, leaving 13 bases between them. CDR3 amino acids: CSASRDRSNTEAFF. DNA for the CDR3: TGCAGTGCTAGCCGAGACAGATCAAACACTGAAGCTTTCTTT.

This clonotype was observed a single time. V gene TRBV7-3 combines with J gene TRBJ2-7; maybe TRBD1 (6 bases). With 7 bases removed from V and 1 base from J, the gap between germline ends came to 17 bases. CDR1 is SGHTA and CDR2 is FQGTGA in the germline V gene. The CDR3 covers 15 residues. The CDR3, as DNA: TGTGCCAGCAACCTGCAGGGGTCCGGGTCCTACGAGCAGTACTTC. This encodes CASNLQGSGSYEQYF.